The 31 T cell receptor beta chains below come from one sample, sequenced in a study of vaccination and CD4 T cells after COVID-19. No antigen has been identified for these receptors. The Oncomine TCR Beta short-read assay sequenced DNA from cultured CD4+ T cells. MiXCR was run by TCRdb on the PCR reads, yielding one entry per CDR3 protein. This table has about 15,000 distinct CDR3 sequences, over 40% appearing once. Noted time point: late sampling 161 to 241 days after vaccination in a few convalescent patients. The treatment was: approximately 9-day PBMC culture with coronavirus spike peptide pools or control peptides (ViraFEST assay). Specimen: CD4+ T cells from blood, cultured in vitro, collected about 7 months after SARS-CoV-2 vaccination. The receptors derive from a human donor who had recovered from COVID-19.

A few counts support this clonotype. The rearrangement uses TRBV4-1 and TRBJ1-2, with D perhaps TRBD1 (6 bases). V was clipped by 3 bases and J by 4 bases, with 18 bases between them. Germline CDR1 reads MGHRA; CDR2 reads YSYEKL. The CDR3 spans 16 residues. CDR3 sequence (DNA): TGCGCCAGCAGCCATAGGACAGCAAAAGGGGGCTATGGCTACACCTTC. As protein: CASSHRTAKGGYGYTF.

The V and J genes are TRBV15 and TRBJ2-3, with unresolved D. CDR3 length: 12 amino acids. Germline CDR1 and CDR2: LNHNV and YYDKDF (reference sequence). V lost 1 base and J 6 bases, leaving 5 bases between the germline ends. CDR3 bases: TGTGCCACCAGCAGAGTTGGTGATACGCAGTATTTT. Encoded protein: CATSRVGDTQYF. The full variable domain, completed using reference TRBV15 and TRBJ2-3, is DAMVIQNPRYQVTQFGKPVTLSCSQTLNHNVMYWYQQKSSQAPKLLFHYYDKDFNNEADTPDNFQSRRPNTSFCFLDIRSPGLGDTAMYLCATSRVGDTQYFGPGTRLTVL.

The DNA of the CDR3 is TGTGCCAGCAGCTTAAACAGGGGCACTGAAGCTTTCTTT. Encoded protein: CASSLNRGTEAFF. The chain uses TRBV7-3 and TRBJ1-1, with 7 nucleotides matching TRBD1. Trimming at V came to 1 base and at J to 4 bases, leaving 0 bases not matched to a gene. The CDR3 is 13 amino acids. Germline V gene sequence: CDR1 SGHTA, CDR2 FQGTGA.

The chain joins TRBV2 to TRBJ2-7; a possible D gene is TRBD2 (5 bases). The CDR3 totals 15 residues. Trimming took 9 bases from V and 0 from J, leaving 18 bases between them. The V gene's germline CDR1 is SNHLY and CDR2 FYNNEI. CDR3 region: CASEEAGVVSYEQYF. DNA of the CDR3: TGTGCCAGTGAGGAGGCAGGAGTGGTCTCCTACGAGCAGTACTTC.

V and J are TRBV11-3 and TRBJ2-7; 12 bases line up with TRBD2. The CDR3 sequence is 15 residues long. CDR1 SGHNT and CDR2 YENEEA come from the germline V gene. The V segment lost 3 bases and the J segment 3 bases; nucleotides outside the gene matches: 3. In DNA form, the CDR3 reads TGTGCCAGCAGCTTCGGACTAGCGGGGAACTACGAGCAGTACTTC. This encodes CASSFGLAGNYEQYF.

By sample share, this clonotype is medium-sized (0.01 to 0.1%). The genes are TRBV20-1 and TRBJ1-2; D ambiguous. The CDR3 loop spans 13 amino acids. Per the germline V gene, CDR1 is DFQATT and CDR2 is SNEGSKA (reference sequence). Trimming pared 0 bases from V and 5 bases from J, leaving 10 bases between. CDR3 sequence reads: CSARDPLGYGYTF. The DNA for the CDR3 is TGCAGTGCTAGAGACCCGTTGGGTTATGGCTACACCTTC.

The V call is TRBV7-3, the J call TRBJ2-5; D remains ambiguous. CDR3 size: 13 residues. V was pared by 5 bases and J by 5 bases, with 12 bases between. Germline V gives CDR1 SGHTA, CDR2 FQGTGA. The CDR3 protein is CASSPSGPETQYF. Written as DNA, the CDR3 is TGTGCCAGCAGCCCTTCTGGCCCCGAGACCCAGTACTTC.

This clonotype was found a few times. The chain has TRBV19 and TRBJ2-3; 10 bases align to TRBD2. Germline V gives CDR1 LNHDA, CDR2 SQIVND (reference sequence). V was pared by 5 bases and J by 4 bases, with 6 bases of the junction left unmatched. This CDR3 comprises 15 residues. CDR3 sequence: CASSYPSGSSDTQYF. CDR3 sequence (DNA): TGTGCCAGTAGTTACCCTAGCGGGAGCTCAGATACGCAGTATTTT.

The chain recombines TRBV19 with TRBJ1-5; D remains ambiguous. V lost 6 bases, J lost 0 bases, and 12 bases lay in between. Germline values: CDR1 LNHDA, CDR2 SQIVND (reference sequence). This CDR3 has 15 amino acids. CDR3 nucleotides: TGTGCCAGTAGCCGGACTCCTTATAGCAATCAGCCCCAGCATTTT. Translating gives CASSRTPYSNQPQHF. The full variable domain, its missing parts supplied by reference TRBV19 and TRBJ1-5, is DGGITQSPKYLFRKEGQNVTLSCEQNLNHDAMYWYRQDPGQGLRLIYYSQIVNDFQKGDIAEGYSVSREKKESFPLTVTSAQKNPTAFYLCASSRTPYSNQPQHFGDGTRLSIL.

The genes are TRBV24-1 and TRBJ1-1, with TRBD1 matching 8 bases. The V segment lost 4 bases and the J segment 11 bases; nucleotides outside the gene matches: 8. Germline loops: CDR1 KGHDR, CDR2 SFDVKD. CDR3 size: 13 residues. The DNA for the CDR3 is TGTGCCACCAGTGACCCAGAGACAGGGGCCGCTTTCTTT. Protein: CATSDPETGAAFF.

With regard to this clonotype: A read error may account for a junction end that differs from germline. The chain joins TRBV20-1 to TRBJ2-5; D is undetermined. Germline-derived CDR1 and CDR2 are DFQATT and SNEGSKA (reference sequence). CDR3 length: 15 amino acids. The CDR3 DNA reads TGCAGTGCTAGAGATCCCCCACGACCCCAAGGGACCCAGTACTTC. It yields the protein CSARDPPRPQGTQYF.

The genes are TRBV7-2 and TRBJ1-1, with D perhaps TRBD1 (6 bases). This CDR3 contains 15 residues. Trimming pared 4 bases from V and 2 bases from J, leaving 14 bases between. Germline V gives CDR1 SGHTA, CDR2 FQGNSA. CDR3 DNA sequence: TGTGCCAGCAGCTCATGGACAGCCCAAAACACTGAAGCTTTCTTT. It is translated as CASSSWTAQNTEAFF. Full variable domain (remainder filled in from reference TRBV7-2 and TRBJ1-1): GAGVSQSPSNKVTEKGKDVELRCDPISGHTALYWYRQSLGQGLEFLIYFQGNSAPDKSGLPSDRFSAERTGGSVSTLTIQRTQQEDSAVYLCASSSWTAQNTEAFFGQGTRLTVV.

The V and J genes are TRBV7-6 and TRBJ1-2; maybe TRBD1 (5 bases). Germline-derived CDR1 and CDR2 are SGHVS and FNYEAQ. The CDR3 extends over 14 amino acids. V lost 5 bases and J lost 5, with 15 bases in between. The CDR3 coding sequence is TGTGCCAGCAGCCCCCTAGGGACGGCATATGGCTACACCTTC. Amino acids: CASSPLGTAYGYTF. The whole variable domain, filled in from reference TRBV7-6 and TRBJ1-2, reads GAGVSQSPRYKVTKRGQDVALRCDPISGHVSLYWYRQALGQGPEFLTYFNYEAQQDKSGLPNDRFSAERPEGSISTLTIQRTEQRDSAMYRCASSPLGTAYGYTFGSGTRLTVV.

This clonotype occurred a few times. The chain links TRBV7-2 to TRBJ1-1; D gene unclear. This CDR3 contains 13 residues. Germline V gene data show CDR1 as SGHTA and CDR2 as FQGNSA. V lost 4 bases to trimming and J lost 5 bases, with 11 bases between them. CDR3 in amino acids: CASSYSGRTEAFF. The CDR3 coding sequence is TGTGCCAGCAGCTATTCCGGGCGAACTGAAGCTTTCTTT.

The chain is built from TRBV6-1 and TRBJ1-1; D gene ambiguous. The V gene lost 6 bases and the J gene lost 3 bases, with 23 bases spanning the gap. The V gene's germline CDR1 is MNHNS and CDR2 SASEGT. The CDR3 length is 17 residues. The CDR3 sequence is CASRTRWAERGHTEAFF. The CDR3 coding sequence is TGTGCCAGCAGGACCCGTTGGGCAGAGCGAGGGCACACTGAAGCTTTCTTT.

J is TRBJ1-2 and V is TRBV19; TRBD1 is a possible D gene (5 bases). CDR3 length: 12 residues. CDR1 is LNHDA and CDR2 is SQIVND in the germline V gene (reference sequence). Trimming shortened V by 5 bases and J by 4 bases, and 8 bases separated the two germline ends. As DNA, the CDR3 is TGTGCCAGTAGTCCAGGGACCTATGGCTACACCTTC. Translated: CASSPGTYGYTF.

This clonotype has just a few counts. The chain carries TRBV19 and TRBJ2-7; TRBD1 aligns across 7 bases. CDR3 length: 13 residues. Germline V gene lookup returns CDR1 LNHDA and CDR2 SQIVND (reference sequence). V dropped 5 bases and J dropped 2; count of bases not matched to a gene: 3. This CDR3 is CASSPDRPYEQYF. The DNA of the CDR3 is TGTGCCAGTAGTCCGGACAGGCCCTACGAGCAGTACTTC.

The rearrangement uses TRBV20-1 and TRBJ2-3; TRBD1 matches at 12 bases. V gave up 6 bases and J gave up 4 bases; unmatched junction bases: 8. The CDR3 contains 15 residues. Germline lookup yields CDR1 DFQATT and CDR2 SNEGSKA (reference sequence). CDR3 bases: TGCAGTGCCAGGGACAGGGGGCTGTCGGCAGATACGCAGTATTTT. It codes for CSARDRGLSADTQYF.

By share of the sample, this clonotype is medium-sized. CDR3 in amino acids: CASSYGRESDEQYF. CDR3 coding DNA: TGTGCCAGCAGTTACGGGAGGGAATCTGACGAGCAGTACTTC. V and J are TRBV6-5 and TRBJ2-7, with 7 bases lining up with TRBD2. The V gene end was trimmed by 2 bases and the J gene end by 5 bases; junction bases not matched to a gene: 6. Germline values: CDR1 MNHEY, CDR2 SVGAGI. This CDR3 is built from 14 residues.

This clonotype was observed a few times. This sequence joins TRBV20-1 and TRBJ2-2; weak D call: TRBD1 (7 bases). This CDR3 is 16 amino acids long. Trimming left V 3 bases short and J 1 base short, with 15 bases between. The V gene's germline CDR1 is DFQATT and CDR2 SNEGSKA (reference sequence). The chain's CDR3 is CSASRRGLLNTGELFF. The CDR3 bases are TGCAGTGCTAGTCGGAGGGGGCTGTTGAACACCGGGGAGCTGTTTTTT.

This rearrangement joins TRBV28 to TRBJ1-2; 9 positions agree with TRBD1. Germline values: CDR1 MDHEN, CDR2 SYDVKM. V lost 11 bases, J lost 6 bases, and 7 bases stayed unmatched. The CDR3 has 12 amino acids. The CDR3 here is CAGGDRVDGYTF. CDR3 DNA: TGTGCCGGCGGGGACAGGGTCGATGGCTACACCTTC.

In this sample, this clonotype turned up a few times. The J gene is TRBJ2-5, the V gene TRBV7-9; D not resolved. Germline V CDR1 and CDR2: SEHNR, FQNEAQ (reference sequence). This CDR3 contains 15 residues. Trimming removed 8 bases at V and 1 base at J, with 17 bases between. CDR3 sequence (DNA): TGTGCCAGCGGCACTTCACTTGATTTCCAAGAGACCCAGTACTTC. Residues: CASGTSLDFQETQYF.

This clonotype was detected only once. The chain recombines TRBV18 with TRBJ2-1, with 8 bases matching TRBD1. The CDR3 sequence is 13 residues long. Losses at the gene ends were 2 bases for V and 6 bases for J; bases not matched to a gene: 0. Germline values: CDR1 KGHSH, CDR2 LQKENI. CDR3 in DNA: TGTGCCAGCTCACCAGGACAGGGCAATGAGCAGTTCTTC. Amino acid sequence: CASSPGQGNEQFF.

Sample share makes this clonotype medium-sized. V and J are TRBV15 and TRBJ1-3; possible D gene TRBD1, 5 bases. The germline gives CDR1 LNHNV, CDR2 YYDKDF (reference sequence). The V end was cut by 5 bases, the J end by 2 bases, with 7 bases between. The CDR3 covers 13 residues. The CDR3 DNA follows: TGTGCCACCAGCGGGACGACTGGAAACACCATATATTTT. This sequence encodes CATSGTTGNTIYF. Combining the CDR3 with reference TRBV15 and TRBJ1-3 gives the whole variable domain DAMVIQNPRYQVTQFGKPVTLSCSQTLNHNVMYWYQQKSSQAPKLLFHYYDKDFNNEADTPDNFQSRRPNTSFCFLDIRSPGLGDTAMYLCATSGTTGNTIYFGEGSWLTVV.

This clonotype occurred a few times. The chain carries TRBV7-2 and TRBJ2-3; D uncertain. V was trimmed by 5 bases and J by 1 base, leaving 19 bases between them. Germline V gene sequence: CDR1 SGHTA, CDR2 FQGNSA. The CDR3 sequence is 17 residues long. The chain's CDR3 is CASSPRPGGARTDTQYF. Here the CDR3 DNA reads TGTGCCAGCAGCCCCCGGCCGGGTGGCGCGCGCACAGATACGCAGTATTTT.

The chain carries TRBV20-1 and TRBJ1-4, with D possibly matching TRBD1 (6 bases). Germline lookup yields CDR1 DFQATT and CDR2 SNEGSKA (reference sequence). Trimming shortened V by 1 base and J by 6 bases, and 12 bases separated the two germline ends. This CDR3 has 14 residues. The CDR3 DNA is TGCAGTGCTAGAGGGGCAGGGGATGATGAAAAACTGTTTTTT. Protein sequence: CSARGAGDDEKLFF.

The sample holds a few counts of this clonotype. V usage is TRBV7-9 and J usage is TRBJ1-5; D unclear. V lost 3 bases, J lost 5 bases, and 14 bases lay in between. In germline, CDR1 is SEHNR, CDR2 FQNEAQ (reference sequence). The CDR3 covers 15 residues. The CDR3 DNA is TGTGCCAGCAGCTTCGGGGAGGGAGGGCATCAGCCCCAGCATTTT. Protein product: CASSFGEGGHQPQHF.

The chain has TRBV6-1 and TRBJ2-1, with D possibly called TRBD1 or TRBD2 (6 bases each). Trimming took off 10 bases at V and 4 bases at J, with 14 bases between the two ends. Germline V gives CDR1 MNHNS, CDR2 SASEGT. The CDR3 totals 13 residues. The CDR3 coding sequence is TGTGCCACTTCGAGGGGGGCGTACAATGAGCAGTTCTTC. This codes for CATSRGAYNEQFF.

J is TRBJ2-1 and V is TRBV6-1; TRBD2 matches 14 bases. In germline, CDR1 is MNHNS, CDR2 SASEGT. Trimming took 6 bases from V and 4 from J; bases not matched to a gene: 8. There are 17 residues in the CDR3. The CDR3 reads CASRKAGLAGVYNEQFF. CDR3 in DNA: TGTGCCAGCAGAAAAGCGGGACTAGCGGGAGTATACAATGAGCAGTTCTTC.

The chain employs TRBV2 and TRBJ1-6; D is unclear. Germline loops: CDR1 SNHLY, CDR2 FYNNEI. The V gene lost 7 bases and the J gene lost 14 bases, with 18 bases spanning the gap. The CDR3 spans 13 residues. This chain's CDR3 is CASKGTERESLHF. The CDR3 DNA reads as TGTGCCAGCAAGGGAACCGAGAGGGAGTCCCTCCACTTT. The variable domain in full, with the rest retrieved from reference TRBV2 and TRBJ1-6, is EPEVTQTPSHQVTQMGQEVILRCVPISNHLYFYWYRQILGQKVEFLVSFYNNEISEKSEIFDDQFSVERPDGSNFTLKIRSTKLEDSAMYFCASKGTERESLHFGNGTRLTVT.

The V gene is TRBV2, the J gene TRBJ2-7; tentatively, D is TRBD1 (6 bases). The ends were cut back, 8 bases at V and 2 bases at J, with 13 bases in the middle. Germline CDR1 SNHLY, CDR2 FYNNEI. The CDR3 is made up of 13 amino acids. The CDR3 nucleotides read TGTGCCAGCCGGGACACCCGACCCTACGAGCAGTACTTC. This sequence encodes CASRDTRPYEQYF.